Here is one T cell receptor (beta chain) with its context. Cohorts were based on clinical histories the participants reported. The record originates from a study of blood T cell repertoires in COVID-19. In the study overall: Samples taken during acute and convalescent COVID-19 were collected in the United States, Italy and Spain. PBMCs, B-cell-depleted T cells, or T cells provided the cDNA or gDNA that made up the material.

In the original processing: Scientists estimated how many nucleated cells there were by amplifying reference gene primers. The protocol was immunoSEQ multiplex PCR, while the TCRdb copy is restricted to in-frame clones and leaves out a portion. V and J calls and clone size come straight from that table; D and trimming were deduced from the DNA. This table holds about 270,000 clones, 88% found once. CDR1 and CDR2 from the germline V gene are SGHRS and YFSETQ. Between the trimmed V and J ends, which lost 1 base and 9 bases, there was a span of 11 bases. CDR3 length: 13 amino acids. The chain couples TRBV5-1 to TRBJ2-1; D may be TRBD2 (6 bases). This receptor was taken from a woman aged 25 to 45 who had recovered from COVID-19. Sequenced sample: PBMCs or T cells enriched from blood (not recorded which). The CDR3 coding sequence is TGCGCCAGCAGCTTGCTGACTAGTACTGAGCAGTTCTTC. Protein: CASSLLTSTEQFF.